These T cell receptor beta chains were read from a single sample in a study of beta chain features in type 1 diabetes. Libraries were prepared by immunoSEQ multiplex PCR; TCRdb keeps only in-frame clonotypes and omits some of them. The sample lists over 650,000 clones, around an eighth occurring once. Sequencing used naive CD4+ T cells from blood. Receptors originate from a young man with type 1 diabetes. CDR3s include the opening cysteine and the closing phenylalanine or tryptophan. The D gene is left open where the match is weak. Clone size is not always given. Where it is, it says once, few, many or a class for expanded clones.

j_gene | v_gene | d_gene | abundance | CDR3aa | CDR3nt
TRBJ1-2 | TRBV10-3 | TRBD1 | . | CAISDLYGTGHGYTF | TGTGCCATCAGTGATCTCTACGGGACAGGGCATGGCTACACCTTC
TRBJ1-2 | TRBV27 | . | . | CASSSATRDIAGGYTF | TGTGCCAGCAGTTCTGCCACTCGGGACATCGCAGGAGGCTACACCTTC
TRBJ1-6 | TRBV25-1 | . | . | CASSASRGSYNSPLHF | TGTGCCAGCAGTGCTTCCAGAGGCTCCTATAATTCACCCCTCCACTTT
TRBJ2-7 | TRBV9 | TRBD2 | . | CASSVTGLANEQYF | TGTGCCAGCAGCGTAACGGGACTAGCCAACGAGCAGTACTTC
TRBJ2-7 | TRBV21-1 | . | few | CASSKQVALGDSLRRYF | TGTGCCAGCAGCAAACAGGTGGCGTTGGGGGACTCCCTACGACGGTACTTC
TRBJ2-1 | TRBV11-2 | . | few | CASISVRGSYNEQFF | TGTGCCAGCATTTCGGTGAGGGGGTCCTACAATGAGCAGTTCTTC
TRBJ1-5 | TRBV27 | TRBD1 | few | CASSPPTGGNQPQHF | TGTGCCAGCAGTCCACCGACAGGGGGGAATCAGCCCCAGCATTTT
TRBJ2-3 | TRBV7-9 | TRBD1 | few | CASSLRQGSSTDTQYF | TGTGCCAGCAGCTTACGACAGGGTTCTAGCACAGATACGCAGTATTTT
TRBJ1-3 | TRBV7-2 | TRBD1 | . | CASGTGASGNTIYF | TGTGCCAGCGGTACAGGGGCGAGCGGAAACACCATATATTTT
TRBJ1-2 | TRBV19 | TRBD1 | . | CASSIQGAPSYGYTF | TGTGCCAGTAGTATCCAGGGGGCGCCCTCCTATGGCTACACCTTC
TRBJ2-7 | TRBV5-6 | TRBD1 | . | CASSPGTAPPLENF | TGTGCCAGCAGTCCTGGGACAGCACCTCCCCTTGAGAACTTC
TRBJ1-3 | TRBV29-1 | . | . | CSVGTASSGNTIYF | TGCAGCGTTGGGACAGCAAGCTCTGGAAACACCATATATTTT
TRBJ1-5 | TRBV5-6 | . | few | CASSFRGGNQPQHF | TGTGCCAGCAGCTTCCGAGGGGGCAATCAGCCCCAGCATTTT
TRBJ1-1 | TRBV29-1 | TRBD1 | . | CSVGRRDRVHTEAFF | TGCAGCGTTGGACGTCGGGACAGGGTCCACACTGAAGCTTTCTTT